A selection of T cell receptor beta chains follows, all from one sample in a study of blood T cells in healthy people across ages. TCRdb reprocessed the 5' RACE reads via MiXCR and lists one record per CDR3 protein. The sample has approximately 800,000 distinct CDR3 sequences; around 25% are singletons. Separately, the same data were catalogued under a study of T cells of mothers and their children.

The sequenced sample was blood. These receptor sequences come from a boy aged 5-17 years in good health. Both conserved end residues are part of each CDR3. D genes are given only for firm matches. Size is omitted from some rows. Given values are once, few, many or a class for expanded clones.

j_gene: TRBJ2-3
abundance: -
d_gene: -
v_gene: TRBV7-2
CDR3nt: TGTGCCAGCAGCGAACGCACCCCAGCTCCGCAGTATTTT
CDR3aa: CASSERTPAPQYF

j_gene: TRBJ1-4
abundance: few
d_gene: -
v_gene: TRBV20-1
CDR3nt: TGCAGTGCTAGAGATCAAGGCAGGGAAAAACTGTTTTTT
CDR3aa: CSARDQGREKLFF

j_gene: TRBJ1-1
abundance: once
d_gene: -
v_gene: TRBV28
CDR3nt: TGTGCCAGCAGTACACAACAGGGTAGGGACACTGAAGCTTTCTTT
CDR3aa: CASSTQQGRDTEAFF

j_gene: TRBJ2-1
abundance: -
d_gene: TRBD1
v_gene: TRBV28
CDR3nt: TGTGCCAGCAGTCCTTCGACAGGGGCAGGCAATGAGCAGTTCTTC
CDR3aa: CASSPSTGAGNEQFF

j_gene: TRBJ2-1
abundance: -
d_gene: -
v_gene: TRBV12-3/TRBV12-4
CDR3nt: TGTGCCAGCAGTTTGCGGGAAACCTACAATGAGCAGTTCTTC
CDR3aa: CASSLRETYNEQFF

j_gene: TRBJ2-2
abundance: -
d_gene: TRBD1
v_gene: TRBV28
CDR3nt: TGTGCCAGCAGTAACAGGGGCACCGGGGAGCTGTTTTTT
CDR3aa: CASSNRGTGELFF

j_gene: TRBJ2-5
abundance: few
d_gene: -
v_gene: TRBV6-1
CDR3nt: TGTGCCAGCAGTACCATCCGGGACGCCCGTTCGCTGGCCCAGTACTTC
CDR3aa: CASSTIRDARSLAQYF

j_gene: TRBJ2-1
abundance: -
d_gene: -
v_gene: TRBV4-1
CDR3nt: TGCGCCAGCAGCCAACCAGGCCCTGCCTACAATGAGCAGTTCTTC
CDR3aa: CASSQPGPAYNEQFF

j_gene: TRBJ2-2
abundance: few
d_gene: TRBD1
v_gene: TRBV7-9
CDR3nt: TGTGCCAGCGAACGGGACAGGGGGCTCACCGGGGAGCTGTTTTTT
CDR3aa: CASERDRGLTGELFF

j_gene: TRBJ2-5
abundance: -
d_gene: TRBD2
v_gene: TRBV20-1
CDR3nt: TGCAGTGCTCTTAATAGCGGGGAAGAGACCCAGTACTTC
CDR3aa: CSALNSGEETQYF

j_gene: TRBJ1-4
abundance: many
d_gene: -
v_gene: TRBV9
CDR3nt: TGTGCCAGCAGCGTAGAAGGATCGAATGAAAAACTGTTTTTT
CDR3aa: CASSVEGSNEKLFF

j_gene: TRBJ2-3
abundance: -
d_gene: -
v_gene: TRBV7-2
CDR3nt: TGTGCCAGCAGCTTCCAGGGGAATGCGCAGTATTTT
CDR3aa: CASSFQGNAQYF

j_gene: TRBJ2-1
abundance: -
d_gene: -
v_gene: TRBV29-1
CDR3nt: TGCAGCGTGGGGAGGACAGACAATGAGCAGTTCTTC
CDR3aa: CSVGRTDNEQFF

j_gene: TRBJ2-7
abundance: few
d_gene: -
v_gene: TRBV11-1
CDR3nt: TGTGCCAGCAGCCCGGAGATCTACGAGCAGTACTTC
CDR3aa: CASSPEIYEQYF

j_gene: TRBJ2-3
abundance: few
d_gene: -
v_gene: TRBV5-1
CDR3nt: TGCGCCAGCAGCTTGGCAGGGACTCTCGATACGCAGTATTTT
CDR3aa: CASSLAGTLDTQYF

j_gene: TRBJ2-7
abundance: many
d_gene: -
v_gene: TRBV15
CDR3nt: TGTGCCACCAGCAGAGATATGAAGCCCGCCTACGAGCAGTACTTC
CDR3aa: CATSRDMKPAYEQYF

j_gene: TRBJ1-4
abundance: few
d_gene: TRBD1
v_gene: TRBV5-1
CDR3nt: TGCGCCAGCAGCTTGGGGGGACAGCTCAATGAAAAACTGTTTTTT
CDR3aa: CASSLGGQLNEKLFF

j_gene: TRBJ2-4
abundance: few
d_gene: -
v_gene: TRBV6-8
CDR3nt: TGTGCCAGCAGTTACTGGGGTTCACGGGCCAAAAACATTCAGTACTTC
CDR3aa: CASSYWGSRAKNIQYF

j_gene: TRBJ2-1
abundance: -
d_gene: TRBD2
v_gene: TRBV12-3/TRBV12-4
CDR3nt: TGTGCCAGCAGTACTCGACTAGCGGGGAATGAGCAGTTCTTC
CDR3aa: CASSTRLAGNEQFF

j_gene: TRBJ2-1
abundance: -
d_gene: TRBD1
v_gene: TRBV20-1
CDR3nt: TGCAGTGCTAGGGACAGGGGCTCCTACAATGAGCAGTTCTTC
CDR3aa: CSARDRGSYNEQFF

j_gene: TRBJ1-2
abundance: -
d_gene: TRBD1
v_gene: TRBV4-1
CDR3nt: TGCGCCAGCAGCCAAGACATGGGACAGAGTTTTTATGGCTACACCTTC
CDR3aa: CASSQDMGQSFYGYTF

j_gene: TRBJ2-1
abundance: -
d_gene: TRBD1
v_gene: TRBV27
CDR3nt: TGTGCCAGCAGTTTGACGGCAGGGGGCTTTAATGAGCAGTTCTTC
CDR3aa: CASSLTAGGFNEQFF

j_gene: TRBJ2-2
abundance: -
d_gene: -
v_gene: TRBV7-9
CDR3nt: TGTGCCAGCAGCTTACTCGGGGGTACCGGGGAGCTGTTTTTT
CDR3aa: CASSLLGGTGELFF

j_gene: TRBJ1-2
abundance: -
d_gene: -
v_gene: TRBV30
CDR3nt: TGTGCCTGGAGCGTCCCTCCGCAACTTAACTATGGCTACACCTTC
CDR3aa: CAWSVPPQLNYGYTF

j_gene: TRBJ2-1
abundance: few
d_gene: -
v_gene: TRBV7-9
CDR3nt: TGTGCCAGCAGCTTCCTGGCTGACTCCTACAATGAGCAGTTCTTC
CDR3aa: CASSFLADSYNEQFF

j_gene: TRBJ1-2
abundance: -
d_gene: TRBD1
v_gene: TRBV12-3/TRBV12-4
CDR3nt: TGTGCCACCTCTTCAGGGGGCCCCTATGGCTACACCTTC
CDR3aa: CATSSGGPYGYTF

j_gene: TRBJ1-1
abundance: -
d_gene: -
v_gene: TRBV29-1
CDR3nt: TGCAGCGTCCAGCGATCGACAGTAAACACTGAAGCTTTCTTT
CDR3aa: CSVQRSTVNTEAFF

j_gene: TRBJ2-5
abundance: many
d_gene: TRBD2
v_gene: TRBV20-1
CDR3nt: TGCAGTGCGAAGGCCGGGAGGCCCCAAGAGACCCAGTACTTC
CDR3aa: CSAKAGRPQETQYF

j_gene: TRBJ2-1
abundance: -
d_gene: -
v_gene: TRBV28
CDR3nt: TGTGCCAGCAGTTTAGGAATGTGGAATGAGCAGTTCTTC
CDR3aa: CASSLGMWNEQFF